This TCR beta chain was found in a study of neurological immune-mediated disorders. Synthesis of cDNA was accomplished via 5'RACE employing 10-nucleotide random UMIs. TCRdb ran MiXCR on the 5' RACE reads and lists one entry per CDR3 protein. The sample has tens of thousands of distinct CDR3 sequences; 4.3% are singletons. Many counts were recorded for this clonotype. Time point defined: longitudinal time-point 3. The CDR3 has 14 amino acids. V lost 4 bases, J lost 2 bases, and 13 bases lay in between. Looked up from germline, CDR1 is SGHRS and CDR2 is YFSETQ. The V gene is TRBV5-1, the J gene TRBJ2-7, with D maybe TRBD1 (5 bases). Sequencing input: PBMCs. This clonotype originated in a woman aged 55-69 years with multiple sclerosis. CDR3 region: CASSTTAKPYEQYF. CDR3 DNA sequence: TGCGCCAGCAGCACGACAGCAAAACCCTACGAGCAGTACTTC. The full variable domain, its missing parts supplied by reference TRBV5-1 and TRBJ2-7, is KAGVTQTPRYLIKTRGQQVTLSCSPISGHRSVSWYQQTPGQGLQFLFEYFSETQRNKGNFPGRFSGRQFSNSRSEMNVSTLELGDSALYLCASSTTAKPYEQYFGPGTRLTVT.